The rows below give T cell receptor beta chains drawn from one sample of a study of T cell changes during pregnancy in multiple sclerosis. TCRdb's copy holds only in-frame clones and misses some; the assay was immunoSEQ multiplex PCR. Among about 120,000 clones listed, 92% were seen once. The material was peripheral blood, obtained in the third trimester of pregnancy. Receptors originate from a female donor with multiple sclerosis, enrolled in a pregnancy study. Each CDR3 is given with its conserved first and last residue. A D gene is named only where the DNA matches it firmly. Clone sizes are given selectively: once, few, many, or a class where the clone is expanded.

clone size: -; V gene: TRBV7-6; J gene: TRBJ2-3; D gene: -; CDR3 protein: CASSLSGGYSTDTQYF; CDR3 DNA: TGTGCCAGCAGCTTAAGTGGCGGGTATAGCACAGATACGCAGTATTTT
clone size: -; V gene: TRBV11-3; J gene: TRBJ2-1; D gene: TRBD2; CDR3 protein: CASSRGVYNEQFF; CDR3 DNA: TGTGCCAGCAGCCGGGGGGTTTACAATGAGCAGTTCTTC
clone size: -; V gene: TRBV6-6; J gene: TRBJ1-1; D gene: TRBD1; CDR3 protein: CASSYNPTGGITEAFF; CDR3 DNA: TGTGCCAGCAGTTACAATCCGACAGGGGGCATCACTGAAGCTTTCTTT
clone size: -; V gene: TRBV30; J gene: TRBJ1-1; D gene: -; CDR3 protein: CAWGAAAWDTEAFF; CDR3 DNA: TGTGCCTGGGGGGCGGCAGCATGGGACACTGAAGCTTTCTTT
clone size: -; V gene: TRBV30; J gene: TRBJ2-5; D gene: -; CDR3 protein: CAWRGVGAWETQYF; CDR3 DNA: TGTGCCTGGAGAGGGGTGGGGGCGTGGGAGACCCAGTACTTC
clone size: -; V gene: TRBV9; J gene: TRBJ1-1; D gene: TRBD1; CDR3 protein: CASSFSDRGQRTEAFF; CDR3 DNA: TGTGCCAGCAGCTTCTCGGACAGGGGGCAGCGCACTGAAGCTTTCTTT
clone size: -; V gene: TRBV5-1; J gene: TRBJ2-5; D gene: TRBD2; CDR3 protein: CASSLGGTGTSETQYF; CDR3 DNA: TGCGCCAGCAGCTTGGGAGGCACCGGGACTAGTGAGACCCAGTACTTC
clone size: -; V gene: TRBV5-6; J gene: TRBJ1-1; D gene: TRBD1; CDR3 protein: CASSPPTGGWTEAFF; CDR3 DNA: TGTGCCAGCAGCCCCCCGACAGGGGGCTGGACTGAAGCTTTCTTT
clone size: -; V gene: TRBV5-1; J gene: TRBJ2-3; D gene: TRBD1; CDR3 protein: CASSLRTGGGDTQYF; CDR3 DNA: TGCGCCAGCAGCCTAAGGACAGGGGGTGGAGATACGCAGTATTTT
clone size: -; V gene: TRBV4-1; J gene: TRBJ1-1; D gene: TRBD1; CDR3 protein: CASSQDIDRGTEAFF; CDR3 DNA: TGCGCCAGCAGCCAAGATATCGACAGGGGCACTGAAGCTTTCTTT
clone size: -; V gene: TRBV5-8; J gene: TRBJ2-7; D gene: TRBD1; CDR3 protein: CASTVDRGNAYEQYF; CDR3 DNA: TGTGCCAGCACCGTGGACAGGGGCAACGCCTACGAGCAGTACTTC
clone size: few; V gene: TRBV30; J gene: TRBJ1-1; D gene: -; CDR3 protein: CAWSELGVWGVNTEAFF; CDR3 DNA: TGTGCCTGGAGTGAATTGGGAGTATGGGGGGTGAACACTGAAGCTTTCTTT
clone size: -; V gene: TRBV28; J gene: TRBJ2-2; D gene: TRBD1; CDR3 protein: CASSFRTGFAGELFF; CDR3 DNA: TGTGCCAGCAGTTTTAGGACAGGGTTCGCCGGGGAGCTGTTTTTT
clone size: -; V gene: TRBV11-2; J gene: TRBJ2-2; D gene: TRBD2; CDR3 protein: CASSLEPSGRPDTGELFF; CDR3 DNA: TGTGCCAGCAGCTTAGAGCCTAGCGGGAGGCCGGACACCGGGGAGCTGTTTTTT
clone size: -; V gene: TRBV2; J gene: TRBJ2-5; D gene: -; CDR3 protein: CASSEESQYQETQYF; CDR3 DNA: TGTGCCAGCAGTGAAGAGTCCCAGTACCAAGAGACCCAGTACTTC
clone size: -; V gene: TRBV4-1; J gene: TRBJ1-2; D gene: -; CDR3 protein: CASSQDLQDSWSYTF; CDR3 DNA: TGCGCCAGCAGCCAAGATCTTCAGGACTCTTGGAGCTACACCTTC
clone size: -; V gene: TRBV14; J gene: TRBJ2-6; D gene: TRBD1; CDR3 protein: CASSPTGFGANVLTF; CDR3 DNA: TGTGCCAGCAGCCCGACAGGGTTTGGGGCCAACGTCCTGACTTTC
clone size: -; V gene: TRBV7-9; J gene: TRBJ2-1; D gene: -; CDR3 protein: CASSLTLTGNNNEQFF; CDR3 DNA: TGTGCCAGCAGCCTTACCCTTACAGGGAATAACAATGAGCAGTTCTTC
clone size: -; V gene: TRBV6-5; J gene: TRBJ2-3; D gene: -; CDR3 protein: CASSYSAGLNTDTQYF; CDR3 DNA: TGTGCCAGCAGTTACTCGGCGGGCCTTAACACAGATACGCAGTATTTT
clone size: -; V gene: TRBV6-5; J gene: TRBJ2-7; D gene: -; CDR3 protein: CASRAADNPYEQYF; CDR3 DNA: TGTGCCAGCCGGGCCGCGGACAACCCCTACGAGCAGTACTTC
clone size: -; V gene: TRBV18; J gene: TRBJ2-1; D gene: TRBD1; CDR3 protein: CASSPGQNEQFF; CDR3 DNA: TGTGCCAGCTCACCGGGACAGAATGAGCAGTTCTTC
clone size: -; V gene: TRBV19; J gene: TRBJ1-5; D gene: -; CDR3 protein: CASSSIGDSNQPQHF; CDR3 DNA: TGTGCCAGTAGTTCAATAGGAGATAGCAATCAGCCCCAGCATTTT
clone size: many; V gene: TRBV20-1; J gene: TRBJ1-4; D gene: -; CDR3 protein: CSADDREKLFF; CDR3 DNA: TGCAGTGCAGACGACAGAGAAAAACTGTTTTTT
clone size: -; V gene: TRBV5-1; J gene: TRBJ2-7; D gene: TRBD2; CDR3 protein: CASRTSGGEQYF; CDR3 DNA: TGCGCCAGCAGGACTAGCGGGGGTGAGCAGTACTTC
clone size: once; V gene: TRBV7-9; J gene: TRBJ1-6; D gene: -; CDR3 protein: CASSPPDISPLHF; CDR3 DNA: TGTGCCAGCAGCCCCCCGGACATCTCACCCCTCCACTTT
clone size: -; V gene: TRBV11-1; J gene: TRBJ2-2; D gene: TRBD1; CDR3 protein: CASSGTANGELFF; CDR3 DNA: TGTGCCAGCAGCGGGACAGCCAACGGGGAGCTGTTTTTT
clone size: -; V gene: TRBV30; J gene: TRBJ2-5; D gene: TRBD1; CDR3 protein: CAWGPGTAMQETQYF; CDR3 DNA: TGTGCCTGGGGTCCGGGGACAGCAATGCAAGAGACCCAGTACTTC
clone size: -; V gene: TRBV5-5; J gene: TRBJ1-4; D gene: TRBD1; CDR3 protein: CASSLTIGGTGNEKLFF; CDR3 DNA: TGTGCCAGCAGCTTGACTATAGGAGGGACAGGGAATGAAAAACTGTTTTTT
clone size: -; V gene: TRBV6-1; J gene: TRBJ2-2; D gene: TRBD1; CDR3 protein: CASNRGGELFF; CDR3 DNA: TGTGCCAGCAACAGGGGCGGGGAGCTGTTTTTT
clone size: -; V gene: TRBV28; J gene: TRBJ1-2; D gene: -; CDR3 protein: CASSSPNAGSNGYTF; CDR3 DNA: TGTGCCAGCAGTTCCCCCAATGCAGGGTCGAATGGCTACACCTTC
clone size: -; V gene: TRBV30; J gene: TRBJ2-1; D gene: TRBD2; CDR3 protein: CAWKRTSGGTDEQFF; CDR3 DNA: TGTGCCTGGAAGAGGACTAGCGGGGGTACGGATGAGCAGTTCTTC
clone size: -; V gene: TRBV27; J gene: TRBJ2-2; D gene: -; CDR3 protein: CASSLRGTGELFF; CDR3 DNA: TGTGCCAGCAGTTTAAGGGGGACGGGGGAGCTGTTTTTT
clone size: once; V gene: TRBV5-5; J gene: TRBJ1-4; D gene: TRBD1; CDR3 protein: CASSRQGAYSREKLFF; CDR3 DNA: TGTGCCAGCAGCCGACAGGGGGCGTACTCTCGCGAAAAACTGTTTTTT
clone size: -; V gene: TRBV5-8; J gene: TRBJ2-1; D gene: TRBD2; CDR3 protein: CASSLGLAGAPYNEQFF; CDR3 DNA: TGTGCCAGCAGCTTGGGTCTAGCGGGGGCTCCATACAATGAGCAGTTCTTC
clone size: -; V gene: TRBV10-3; J gene: TRBJ2-3; D gene: -; CDR3 protein: CAIRNSARTDTQYF; CDR3 DNA: TGTGCCATCAGGAATAGCGCCCGCACAGATACGCAGTATTTT
clone size: -; V gene: TRBV7-2; J gene: TRBJ2-1; D gene: -; CDR3 protein: CASSTLRLTEQFF; CDR3 DNA: TGTGCCAGCAGCACGCTACGACTAACCGAGCAGTTCTTC
clone size: -; V gene: TRBV28; J gene: TRBJ2-4; D gene: TRBD1; CDR3 protein: CASSPGQGPPQYF; CDR3 DNA: TGTGCCAGCAGCCCCGGACAGGGGCCTCCGCAGTACTTC
clone size: -; V gene: TRBV5-1; J gene: TRBJ2-1; D gene: TRBD1; CDR3 protein: CASSWGGQGFNNEQFF; CDR3 DNA: TGCGCCAGCAGCTGGGGGGGACAGGGTTTCAACAATGAGCAGTTCTTC
clone size: -; V gene: TRBV7-6; J gene: TRBJ2-1; D gene: TRBD2; CDR3 protein: CASSLALRGEEFF; CDR3 DNA: TGTGCCAGCAGCTTAGCGTTGCGGGGGGAGGAGTTCTTC
clone size: -; V gene: TRBV10-3; J gene: TRBJ1-5; D gene: -; CDR3 protein: CAISPQGANQPQHF; CDR3 DNA: TGTGCCATCAGTCCCCAGGGTGCCAATCAGCCCCAGCATTTT
clone size: -; V gene: TRBV19; J gene: TRBJ2-5; D gene: TRBD2; CDR3 protein: CATPPEGRGAEETQYF; CDR3 DNA: TGTGCCACCCCGCCAGAGGGGCGGGGGGCCGAAGAGACCCAGTACTTC
clone size: -; V gene: TRBV9; J gene: TRBJ1-4; D gene: -; CDR3 protein: CASSAGAGEKLFF; CDR3 DNA: TGTGCCAGCAGCGCCGGGGCGGGGGAAAAACTGTTTTTT
clone size: -; V gene: TRBV5-1; J gene: TRBJ1-1; D gene: TRBD1; CDR3 protein: CASSLAGTGGRVDTEAFF; CDR3 DNA: TGCGCCAGCAGCTTGGCGGGGACAGGGGGAAGGGTCGACACTGAAGCTTTCTTT
clone size: -; V gene: TRBV5-1; J gene: TRBJ2-7; D gene: -; CDR3 protein: CASSPPREAYEQYF; CDR3 DNA: TGCGCCAGCAGCCCCCCCCGGGAAGCCTACGAGCAGTACTTC
clone size: -; V gene: TRBV9; J gene: TRBJ2-2; D gene: TRBD2; CDR3 protein: CASSGPSGNTGELFF; CDR3 DNA: TGTGCCAGCAGCGGCCCTAGCGGGAACACCGGGGAGCTGTTTTTT
clone size: -; V gene: TRBV10-3; J gene: TRBJ1-2; D gene: TRBD1; CDR3 protein: CAISARGQDGYTF; CDR3 DNA: TGTGCCATCAGTGCCAGGGGGCAAGATGGCTACACCTTC
clone size: -; V gene: TRBV19; J gene: TRBJ2-7; D gene: TRBD1; CDR3 protein: CASSRDRVPSYEQYF; CDR3 DNA: TGTGCCAGTAGTCGAGACAGGGTGCCCTCCTACGAGCAGTACTTC
clone size: -; V gene: TRBV9; J gene: TRBJ1-2; D gene: -; CDR3 protein: CASSLTGTYYGYTF; CDR3 DNA: TGTGCCAGCAGCCTCACCGGGACTTACTATGGCTACACCTTC
clone size: -; V gene: TRBV6-1; J gene: TRBJ2-7; D gene: TRBD2; CDR3 protein: CASKSGTSYEQYF; CDR3 DNA: TGTGCCAGCAAGAGTGGGACTAGCTACGAGCAGTACTTC
clone size: few; V gene: TRBV19; J gene: TRBJ1-1; D gene: -; CDR3 protein: CAGLHVTEAFF; CDR3 DNA: TGTGCCGGACTACATGTGACTGAAGCTTTCTTT
clone size: -; V gene: TRBV6-1; J gene: TRBJ2-7; D gene: -; CDR3 protein: CASSELQGSSYEQYF; CDR3 DNA: TGTGCCAGCAGTGAATTGCAGGGATCGAGCTACGAGCAGTACTTC
clone size: -; V gene: TRBV27; J gene: TRBJ2-7; D gene: TRBD1; CDR3 protein: CASTPRGGQGAREQYF; CDR3 DNA: TGTGCCAGCACGCCCAGGGGGGGACAGGGGGCTCGAGAGCAGTACTTC